These 6 T cell receptor beta chains were sequenced from one sample in a study of blood T cell repertoires in COVID-19 (dated by TCRdb to the early 2020s). The library was produced with the immunoSEQ multiplex PCR assay. TCRdb obtained this table from immuneACCESS and retained in-frame rearrangements with V and J assigned. These tables miss some clones; where compared with another copy, unresolved V genes account for less than half of the shortfall, and the remainder is unexplained. Counted in this sample were 25,000 to 30,000 clones; approximately 93% of them appeared once. Approximately 0.78% of the sample lies in the top ten. Material for sequencing was peripheral blood. These receptors came from a woman in her seventies with COVID-19, enrolled during active disease.

V is TRBV2 and J is TRBJ1-4, with a weak D call TRBD1 (5 bases). The V gene lost 6 bases and the J gene lost 4 bases, with 12 bases spanning the gap. This CDR3 contains 14 residues. Germline V gene lookup returns CDR1 SNHLY and CDR2 FYNNEI. In DNA form, the CDR3 reads TGTGCCAGCAGCAAAGGGACTCTTAATGAAAAACTGTTTTTT. Translating it yields CASSKGTLNEKLFF.

V and J are TRBV4-1 and TRBJ1-2, with D possibly TRBD1 on 6 matching bases. CDR1 and CDR2 (germline): MGHRA, YSYEKL. V was pared by 4 bases and J by 8 bases, with 23 bases between. The CDR3 is made up of 16 amino acids. Here the CDR3 DNA reads TGCGCCAGCAGCCCGGCATTCGGCGGAGGGGGGGGCGGCTACACCTTC. Translated, it gives CASSPAFGGGGGGYTF.

The chain links TRBV18 to TRBJ2-6; 11 bases match TRBD1. The CDR3 length is 17 residues. Germline values: CDR1 KGHSH, CDR2 LQKENI. V shed 2 bases, J shed 7 bases, and the junction held 7 bases outside the gene matches. This CDR3 is CASSPNRGTGGANVLTF. DNA of the CDR3: TGTGCCAGCTCACCAAACCGGGGGACAGGGGGAGCCAACGTCCTGACTTTC.

The DNA of the CDR3 is TGTGCCAGTAGTACTACAGGGAAAGATCAGCCCCAGCATTTT. Translated, it gives CASSTTGKDQPQHF. The J gene is TRBJ1-5, the V gene TRBV19; D may be TRBD1 (6 bases). This CDR3 comprises 14 residues. The ends were cut back, 4 bases at V and 5 bases at J, with 12 bases in the middle. Germline V CDR1 and CDR2: LNHDA, SQIVND (reference sequence).

This clone appeared a single time. The gene calls are TRBV15 and TRBJ1-6, with no clear D. Trimming removed 0 bases at V and 13 bases at J, with 13 bases between. This CDR3 is built from 14 residues. Germline loops: CDR1 LNHNV, CDR2 YYDKDF (reference sequence). The CDR3 nucleotides read TGTGCCACCAGCAGAGATTTTGCGGGGTATCCCCTCCACTTT. Protein: CATSRDFAGYPLHF.

The CDR3 DNA is TGTGCCAGCAGCTGGGGGACAGCAGGTGGGGAAAAACTGTTTTTT. This codes for CASSWGTAGGEKLFF. V usage is TRBV7-9 and J usage is TRBJ1-4; TRBD1 agrees at 7 bases. This CDR3 spans 15 amino acids. CDR1 is SEHNR, CDR2 FQNEAQ, per germline (reference sequence). Trimming cost V 4 bases and J 8 bases; bases outside gene matches: 10.